These 8 T cell receptor beta chains were sequenced from one sample in a study of PD-1 blockade in classical Hodgkin lymphoma. Every patient experienced relapse after autologous stem cell transplantation, and brentuximab vedotin exposure varied. Only in-frame clones appear in the TCRdb table, and some are missing; sequencing was by immunoSEQ multiplex PCR. The table lists about 50,000 clones, 73% of them singletons. Sequenced here: peripheral blood mononuclear cells (PBMCs), sampled before the second cycle of nivolumab. These receptors originate from a human donor with classical Hodgkin lymphoma.

The rearrangement joins TRBV19 to TRBJ1-5; D remains ambiguous. Trimming pared 3 bases from V and 2 bases from J, leaving 11 bases between. The germline gives CDR1 LNHDA, CDR2 SQIVND (reference sequence). The CDR3 runs to 15 residues. In DNA, the CDR3 is TGTGCCAGTAGTATCCCCGGGAGCGGCAATCAGCCCCAGCATTTT. It is translated as CASSIPGSGNQPQHF.

This clone came up once. This chain connects TRBV6-5 to TRBJ1-2; 7 nucleotides line up with TRBD1. V shed 7 bases and J 3 bases; nucleotides not matched to a gene: 2. This CDR3 comprises 12 residues. The germline CDR1 and CDR2 sequences are MNHEY and SVGAGI. CDR3 in amino acids: CASIDRDYGYTF. The CDR3 region has the DNA TGTGCCAGCATCGACAGGGACTATGGCTACACCTTC.

This chain connects TRBV5-5 to TRBJ2-7, with D tentatively TRBD1 (5 bases). The CDR3 runs to 16 residues. The germline V gene has CDR1 SGHKS and CDR2 YYEKEE (reference sequence). V was trimmed by 3 bases and J by 0 bases, leaving 16 bases between them. CDR3 amino acids: CASSYLPTGSSYEQYF. Here the CDR3 DNA reads TGTGCCAGCAGCTACCTCCCCACAGGTAGCTCCTACGAGCAGTACTTC.

The chain employs TRBV7-9 and TRBJ1-1; D is undetermined. In germline, CDR1 is SEHNR, CDR2 FQNEAQ (reference sequence). The CDR3 runs 12 residues. Trimming stripped 4 bases from V and 6 bases from J, with 9 bases between. The CDR3 is CASSSDFSEAFF. The CDR3 DNA reads TGTGCCAGCAGCTCGGACTTTTCTGAAGCTTTCTTT.

This clone has a handful of counts. This sequence joins TRBV14 and TRBJ1-2; no reliable D call. From germline, CDR1 is SGHDN and CDR2 FVKESK. The length of the CDR3 is 11 residues. V was pared by 3 bases and J by 3 bases, with 2 bases between. The CDR3, as DNA: TGTGCCAGCAGCCAGGACTATGGCTACACCTTC. Encoded protein: CASSQDYGYTF.

The gene calls are TRBV27 and TRBJ2-7; possibly TRBD1 for D (5 bases). This CDR3 has 15 residues. Germline V gene lookup returns CDR1 MNHEY and CDR2 SMNVEV (reference sequence). V gave up 0 bases and J gave up 5 bases, with 14 bases separating them. CDR3 sequence: CASSLSQGSPNEQYF. In DNA form, the CDR3 reads TGTGCCAGCAGTTTATCGCAGGGTTCACCTAACGAGCAGTACTTC.

This clone was counted a single time. V and J are TRBV7-3 and TRBJ2-1; the match to TRBD2 covers 9 bases. The CDR3 length is 17 residues. The J segment lost 4 bases and the V segment lost 2 bases, leaving 9 bases of the junction unmatched. Germline values: CDR1 SGHTA, CDR2 FQGTGA. CDR3 in DNA: TGTGCCAGCAGCTTAGCCCTAGGGAGCGGGAGGTACAATGAGCAGTTCTTC. Translation gives CASSLALGSGRYNEQFF.

This chain uses TRBV18 with TRBJ2-1; 10 bases align to TRBD2. V dropped 8 bases and J dropped 7; count of bases not matched to a gene: 5. Germline loops: CDR1 KGHSH, CDR2 LQKENI. This CDR3 is 13 amino acids long. The CDR3, as DNA: TGTGCCAGCGCTGGACTAGCGGAAAATGAGCAGTTCTTC. This sequence encodes CASAGLAENEQFF.